These 16 T cell receptor beta chains share one sample of origin, sequenced in a study of blood T cell repertoires in COVID-19. The data were produced by immunoSEQ multiplex PCR, yet TCRdb's version contains in-frame clones alone and is incomplete. The table records 40,000 to 55,000 clones, around 80% of them present only once. The sample consisted of peripheral blood. The source is a human donor in a cohort sampled during active COVID-19.

The V gene is TRBV15, the J gene TRBJ2-3; 7 bases match TRBD1. The germline gives CDR1 LNHNV, CDR2 YYDKDF (reference sequence). J lost 2 bases, V lost 3 bases, and 8 bases had no gene match. The CDR3 extends over 16 amino acids. CDR3 region: CATSRRTGRDTDTQYF. CDR3 nucleotides: TGTGCCACCAGCAGGAGGACAGGAAGGGACACAGATACGCAGTATTTT. The full variable domain, its missing parts supplied by reference TRBV15 and TRBJ2-3, is DAMVIQNPRYQVTQFGKPVTLSCSQTLNHNVMYWYQQKSSQAPKLLFHYYDKDFNNEADTPDNFQSRRPNTSFCFLDIRSPGLGDTAMYLCATSRRTGRDTDTQYFGPGTRLTVL.

The V gene is TRBV9, the J gene TRBJ2-1; 7 nucleotides align to TRBD1. Germline values: CDR1 SGDLS, CDR2 YYNGEE. The trim removed 2 bases at V and 7 bases at J, leaving 3 bases unmatched. The CDR3 covers 13 residues. The CDR3 here is CASSVGTDNEQFF. The CDR3 nucleotides read TGTGCCAGCAGCGTCGGGACAGATAATGAGCAGTTCTTC. Using reference TRBV9 and TRBJ2-1 for the parts outside the CDR3, the full variable domain is DSGVTQTPKHLITATGQRVTLRCSPRSGDLSVYWYQQSLDQGLQFLIQYYNGEERAKGNILERFSAQQFPDLHSELNLSSLELGDSALYFCASSVGTDNEQFFGPGTRLTVL.

The rearrangement links TRBV30 to TRBJ2-7; 10 bases line up with TRBD2. CDR1 and CDR2 (germline): GTSNPN, SVGIG (reference sequence). This CDR3 region has 15 residues. The trim removed 2 bases at V and 2 bases at J, leaving 6 bases unmatched. Written as DNA, the CDR3 is TGTGCCTGGAGTCGCCCTACTAGCGGGGCCTACGAGCAGTACTTC. It encodes CAWSRPTSGAYEQYF.

The chain has TRBV5-1 and TRBJ2-5; D may be TRBD2 (5 bases). Germline lookup yields CDR1 SGHRS and CDR2 YFSETQ. Trimming cost V 4 bases and J 7 bases, with 14 bases left between them. The CDR3 spans 13 residues. The CDR3 DNA reads as TGCGCCAGCAGCGCGGCCCCCGAGGGGACCCAGTACTTC. It translates to CASSAAPEGTQYF.

This clone was counted a few times. The chain recombines TRBV19 with TRBJ2-1; maybe TRBD1 (6 bases). V was pared by 1 base and J by 5 bases, with 15 bases between. Germline V gene data show CDR1 as LNHDA and CDR2 as SQIVND (reference sequence). This CDR3 comprises 16 residues. Written as DNA, the CDR3 is TGTGCCAGTAGTATAGGGTCAGGGGCGCCCAACAATGAGCAGTTCTTC. This encodes CASSIGSGAPNNEQFF.

The rearrangement joins TRBV5-1 to TRBJ2-6; 12 positions agree with TRBD2. In germline, CDR1 is SGHRS, CDR2 YFSETQ. The CDR3 has 17 residues. V lost 8 bases and J lost 0; bases outside the gene matches: 6. The DNA for the CDR3 is TGCGCCAGTCAACCTAGCGGGAGGGCCTCTGGGGCCAACGTCCTGACTTTC. This gives the protein CASQPSGRASGANVLTF.

The chain couples TRBV27 to TRBJ2-7; D gene uncertain. Per the germline V gene, CDR1 is MNHEY and CDR2 is SMNVEV (reference sequence). This CDR3 has 14 amino acids. Trimming took 0 bases from V and 1 from J, leaving 7 bases between them. The CDR3 DNA is TGTGCCAGCAGTTTATCGGCAGAATCCTACGAGCAGTACTTC. Amino acids: CASSLSAESYEQYF.

This clone occurred once. The chain has TRBV7-9 and TRBJ1-2; D remains unclear. Per the germline V gene, CDR1 is SEHNR and CDR2 is FQNEAQ (reference sequence). This CDR3 region has 14 residues. V was clipped by 4 bases and J by 5 bases, with 14 bases between them. The CDR3 DNA reads as TGTGCCAGCAGCTCGTCGGAGGGTGGGTATGGCTACACCTTC. Translated: CASSSSEGGYGYTF.

The rearrangement joins TRBV4-1 to TRBJ2-1, with 7 bases fitting TRBD1. The CDR3 runs 14 residues. V lost 3 bases and J lost 5; bases outside the gene matches: 4. CDR1 is MGHRA and CDR2 is YSYEKL in the germline V gene. The CDR3: CASSHLDRDNEQFF. The CDR3 DNA reads as TGCGCCAGCAGCCATCTTGACAGGGACAATGAGCAGTTCTTC.

The chain joins TRBV19 to TRBJ1-1; 7 bases are a match to TRBD1. Germline V gives CDR1 LNHDA, CDR2 SQIVND (reference sequence). The CDR3 runs 14 residues. After removal of 6 bases from V and 6 bases from J, the junction contained 10 bases not matched to a gene. The CDR3 region is CASRVDRQGPEAFF. In DNA, the CDR3 is TGTGCCAGTAGGGTCGACCGACAGGGCCCTGAAGCTTTCTTT.

This clone appeared a single time. This rearrangement joins TRBV29-1 to TRBJ2-2; 9 bases are a match to TRBD2. Germline V gene data show CDR1 as SQVTM and CDR2 as ANQGSEA. The CDR3 is 14 amino acids. The trim removed 4 bases at V and 4 bases at J, leaving 4 bases unmatched. The CDR3 nucleotides read TGCAGCGTTGCCCGAGCGGGAGGCACCGGGGAGCTGTTTTTT. Amino acid sequence: CSVARAGGTGELFF.

The chain employs TRBV6-2 or TRBV6-3 and TRBJ2-7; TRBD2 might be the D (5 bases). CDR1 and CDR2 from the germline V gene are MNHEY and SVGEGT. Between the trimmed V and J ends, which lost 6 bases and 3 bases, there was a span of 18 bases. The CDR3 extends over 15 amino acids. The CDR3 region has the DNA TGTGCCAGCAGCTCCGGGGTTCTTTCCTTCTACGAGCAGTACTTC. This codes for CASSSGVLSFYEQYF.

The genes are TRBV19 and TRBJ2-1; TRBD1 agrees at 8 bases. Germline CDR1 reads LNHDA; CDR2 reads SQIVND (reference sequence). V shed 8 bases, J shed 8 bases, and the junction held 5 bases outside the gene matches. The CDR3 is 12 residues long. CDR3 in amino acids: CASRDRGYEQFF. CDR3 DNA sequence: TGTGCCAGTCGAGACAGGGGATATGAGCAGTTCTTC.

This chain connects TRBV19 to TRBJ2-2, with D perhaps TRBD1 (6 bases). The CDR3 is 17 amino acids. V lost 6 bases and J lost 0, with 17 bases in between. The germline gives CDR1 LNHDA, CDR2 SQIVND (reference sequence). Here the CDR3 DNA reads TGTGCCAGTAGCCGATTTAGGACAGTGACGAACACCGGGGAGCTGTTTTTT. Its translation: CASSRFRTVTNTGELFF.

V and J are TRBV6-5 and TRBJ2-7, with 11 nucleotides matching TRBD2. V was pared by 4 bases and J by 7 bases, with 9 bases of the junction left unmatched. In germline, CDR1 is MNHEY, CDR2 SVGAGI. The CDR3 has 15 residues. The CDR3 is CASSLGLAGSGEQYF. The CDR3 DNA is TGTGCCAGCAGTTTAGGACTAGCGGGTTCGGGAGAGCAGTACTTC.

The V gene is TRBV3-1 (or the pseudogene TRBV3-2), the J gene TRBJ2-2, with 9 bases lining up with TRBD2. The CDR3 runs to 16 residues. The J segment lost 2 bases and the V segment lost 3 bases, leaving 4 bases of the junction unmatched. In germline, CDR1 is LGHDT, CDR2 YNNKEL (reference sequence). Written as DNA, the CDR3 is TGTGCCAGCAGCCAGTGGCGGGAGGGCAACACCGGGGAGCTGTTTTTT. It is translated as CASSQWREGNTGELFF.